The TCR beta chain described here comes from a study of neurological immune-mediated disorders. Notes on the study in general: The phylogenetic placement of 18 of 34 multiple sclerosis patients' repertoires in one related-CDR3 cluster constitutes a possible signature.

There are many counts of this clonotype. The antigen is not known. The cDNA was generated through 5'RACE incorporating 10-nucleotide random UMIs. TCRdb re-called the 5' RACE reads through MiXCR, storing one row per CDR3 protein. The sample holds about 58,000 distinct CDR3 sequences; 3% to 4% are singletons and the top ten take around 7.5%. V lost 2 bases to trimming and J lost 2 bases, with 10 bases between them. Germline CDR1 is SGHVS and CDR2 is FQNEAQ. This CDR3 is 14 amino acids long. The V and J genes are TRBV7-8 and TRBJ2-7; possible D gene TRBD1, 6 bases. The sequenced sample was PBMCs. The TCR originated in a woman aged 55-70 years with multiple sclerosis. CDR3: CASSLYTGTYEQYF. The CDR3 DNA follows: TGTGCCAGCAGCTTATATACAGGGACCTACGAGCAGTACTTC.